The 8 T cell receptor beta chains below all came from one sample that was sequenced in a study of T-cell reconstitution after alpha-beta-depleted transplantation in children. The TCRbeta library incorporated unique molecular identifiers. TCRdb reprocessed the PCR reads with MiXCR, giving one entry per CDR3 protein. The table lists 200,000 to 300,000 distinct CDR3 sequences, approximately 12% of them singletons. Source: PBMCs from the stem cell graft donor, taken from the stem cell graft. These receptors came from a human donor who donated a stem cell graft to a child with acute lymphoblastic leukemia.

At least ten counts were recorded for this clonotype. This chain links TRBV15 with TRBJ1-4; D is unclear. Germline V gene data show CDR1 as LNHNV and CDR2 as YYDKDF (reference sequence). This CDR3 is 13 amino acids long. Trimming removed 2 bases from V and 2 bases from J, with 3 bases in between. In DNA form, the CDR3 reads TGTGCCACCAGCAGAAATACTAATGAAAAACTGTTTTTT. Its translation is CATSRNTNEKLFF.

Ten or more counts support this clonotype. CDR3 sequence reads: CASSPPQDPEAFF. Here the CDR3 DNA reads TGTGCCAGCAGTCCCCCGCAGGACCCTGAAGCTTTCTTT. The rearrangement joins TRBV12-3 or TRBV12-4 to TRBJ1-1; D remains ambiguous. CDR3 length equals 13 residues. Trimming removed 5 bases at V and 6 bases at J, with 13 bases between.

This clonotype came up many times. This chain connects TRBV5-1 to TRBJ1-5, with 9 bases lining up with TRBD1. The V and J ends lost 5 bases and 5 bases, in that order; junction bases with no gene match: 5. Germline V CDR1 and CDR2: SGHRS, YFSETQ. The length of the CDR3 is 14 residues. The CDR3: CASSPDRGDQPQHF. The CDR3 DNA follows: TGCGCCAGCAGTCCCGACAGGGGGGATCAGCCCCAGCATTTT.

V usage is TRBV10-3 and J usage is TRBJ2-7; D not resolved. This CDR3 is 14 amino acids long. V was pared by 4 bases and J by 4 bases, with 14 bases between. From germline, CDR1 is ENHRY and CDR2 SYGVKD. DNA for the CDR3: TGTGCCATCAGTGTATCCTCGATTGGGTACGAGCAGTACTTC. Amino acids: CAISVSSIGYEQYF.

In this sample, this clonotype turned up many times. This sequence joins TRBV5-1 and TRBJ2-5, with TRBD1 matching over 7 bases. Germline V gene sequence: CDR1 SGHRS, CDR2 YFSETQ. CDR3 length equals 14 residues. Trimming removed 1 base from V and 2 bases from J; junction bases left unmatched: 2. Here the CDR3 DNA reads TGCGCCAGCAGCTTGCAGGGGGAACAAGAGACCCAGTACTTC. As protein: CASSLQGEQETQYF.

The DNA of the CDR3 is TGTGCCAGCAGCTCGGGACAGGCCGCTAACTATGGCTACACCTTC. Translation gives CASSSGQAANYGYTF. This chain links TRBV9 with TRBJ1-2, with TRBD1 matching over 8 bases. Germline CDR1 is SGDLS and CDR2 is YYNGEE. The junction had 5 bases not matched to a gene; V was cut back by 4 bases and J by 0 bases. CDR3 length: 15 amino acids.

The chain is built from TRBV4-2 and TRBJ1-2; tentative D call: TRBD1 (5 bases). This CDR3 has 15 amino acids. CDR1 is LGHNA, CDR2 YNFKEQ, per germline. The V end lost 2 bases, the J end lost 8 bases, and 18 bases lay between the germline ends. CDR3 nucleotide sequence: TGTGCCAGCAGCCAAACCGTGCAGGGAGGTGAGGGCTACACCTTC. It specifies CASSQTVQGGEGYTF.

In its sample, this clonotype was seen many times. The chain carries TRBV6-1 and TRBJ2-6; possibly TRBD2 for D (5 bases). Germline V lookup: CDR1 MNHNS, CDR2 SASEGT. Trimming left V 8 bases short and J 2 bases short, with 10 bases between. The CDR3 contains 14 residues. CDR3 DNA sequence: TGTGCCAGCCGCCGGGATCCTGGGGCCAACGTCCTGACTTTC. Its protein product is CASRRDPGANVLTF.